This TCR beta chain was observed in a study of shared clonotypes between healthy human individuals. CD8 cells classed as naive were CD45RO-negative and positively selected for CCR7, excluding terminally differentiated effector memory CD45RA+ cells. General observations from the study: Memory subsets generally showed smaller estimated richness than naive subsets did.

It was approximately 0.2 ug DNA, 31,000 or so T cell genomes, that sorted-subset replicate PCRs used. The repertoire was sequenced with immunoSEQ multiplex PCR; TCRdb's copy has only in-frame clones and lacks some. The sample includes about 2,200,000 clones, just over 90% of them seen just once. CDR3 length equals 15 residues. Germline V gives CDR1 SGHRS, CDR2 YFSETQ. The V and J ends lost 1 base and 9 bases respectively, with 17 bases between them. Concerning this clone itself: What it binds is unknown.

The rearrangement joins TRBV5-1 to TRBJ2-1, with D possibly matching TRBD2 (6 bases). The sample comprised naive CD8+ T cells from PBMCs. The origin of this receptor is a man between 18 and 29 years old in good health. Some clones in this sample may be carry-over from other donors' samples. CDR3 sequence reads: CASSLRVSGAAEQFF. The CDR3, as DNA: TGCGCCAGCAGCTTGAGGGTCTCGGGAGCTGCTGAGCAGTTCTTC.